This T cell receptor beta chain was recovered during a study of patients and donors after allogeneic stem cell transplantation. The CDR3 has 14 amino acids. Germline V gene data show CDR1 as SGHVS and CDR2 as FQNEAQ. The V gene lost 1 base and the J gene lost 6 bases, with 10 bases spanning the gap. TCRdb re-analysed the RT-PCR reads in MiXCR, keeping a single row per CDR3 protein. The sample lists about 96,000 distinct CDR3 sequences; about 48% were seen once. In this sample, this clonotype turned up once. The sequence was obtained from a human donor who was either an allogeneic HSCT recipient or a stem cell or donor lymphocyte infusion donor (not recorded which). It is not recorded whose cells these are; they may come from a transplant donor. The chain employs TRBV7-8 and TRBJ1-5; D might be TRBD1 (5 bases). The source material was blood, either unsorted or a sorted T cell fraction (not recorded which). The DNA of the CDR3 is TGTGCCAGCAGCTTAGGCCTCGGGGGTCAGCCCCAGCATTTT. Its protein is CASSLGLGGQPQHF.